Detailed here is one T cell receptor (beta chain). These data belong to a study of control samples from healthy donors and cancer patients. V dropped 4 bases and J dropped 4; count of bases not matched to a gene: 3. This CDR3 is built from 13 residues. The germline V gene encodes CDR1 SGHRS and CDR2 YFSETQ. This table comes from immunoSEQ multiplex PCR, and its TCRdb copy is limited to in-frame clones, with some not included. The sample carries roughly 100,000 clones, around 90% recorded once. The material sequenced was blood. The TCR was taken from a human donor in good health. The donor label of this sample is uncertain. V is TRBV5-1 and J is TRBJ1-2; 8 nucleotides match TRBD1. This CDR3 reads CASSRDRIYGYTF. In DNA, the CDR3 is TGCGCCAGCAGCCGGGACAGGATCTATGGCTACACCTTC.